The 3 T cell receptor beta chains below were found in one sample sequenced in a study of blood T cell repertoires in COVID-19. The protocol was immunoSEQ multiplex PCR, while the TCRdb copy is restricted to in-frame clones and leaves out a portion. Here the sample spans 150,000 to 200,000 clones, approximately 78% being singletons. Sequencing used peripheral blood. Receptor source: a human donor in a cohort sampled during active COVID-19.

J is TRBJ1-1 and V is TRBV2; D unclear. Between the trimmed V and J ends, which lost 6 bases and 4 bases, there was a span of 12 bases. This CDR3 contains 13 residues. Germline CDR1 SNHLY, CDR2 FYNNEI. The CDR3: CASRSDGLTEAFF. CDR3 nucleotide sequence: TGTGCCAGCAGGTCCGACGGACTCACTGAAGCTTTCTTT. Full variable domain (missing parts from reference TRBV2 and TRBJ1-1): EPEVTQTPSHQVTQMGQEVILRCVPISNHLYFYWYRQILGQKVEFLVSFYNNEISEKSEIFDDQFSVERPDGSNFTLKIRSTKLEDSAMYFCASRSDGLTEAFFGQGTRLTVV.

This clone was counted once. J is TRBJ2-1 and V is TRBV2, with 10 bases aligning to TRBD2. This CDR3 is 13 amino acids long. Losses at the gene ends were 3 bases for V and 9 bases for J; bases not matched to a gene: 2. From germline, CDR1 is SNHLY and CDR2 FYNNEI. DNA of the CDR3: TGTGCCAGCAGTGAGGTAGCGGGAGGTGAGCAGTTCTTC. This gives the protein CASSEVAGGEQFF.

The rearrangement joins TRBV19 to TRBJ1-4; maybe TRBD1 (5 bases). From germline, CDR1 is LNHDA and CDR2 SQIVND (reference sequence). The CDR3 consists of 14 residues. V was trimmed by 8 bases and J by 3 bases, leaving 13 bases between them. The CDR3, as DNA: TGTGCCAGTGCCATCGACAGCCCTAATGAAAAACTGTTTTTT. Translation: CASAIDSPNEKLFF.